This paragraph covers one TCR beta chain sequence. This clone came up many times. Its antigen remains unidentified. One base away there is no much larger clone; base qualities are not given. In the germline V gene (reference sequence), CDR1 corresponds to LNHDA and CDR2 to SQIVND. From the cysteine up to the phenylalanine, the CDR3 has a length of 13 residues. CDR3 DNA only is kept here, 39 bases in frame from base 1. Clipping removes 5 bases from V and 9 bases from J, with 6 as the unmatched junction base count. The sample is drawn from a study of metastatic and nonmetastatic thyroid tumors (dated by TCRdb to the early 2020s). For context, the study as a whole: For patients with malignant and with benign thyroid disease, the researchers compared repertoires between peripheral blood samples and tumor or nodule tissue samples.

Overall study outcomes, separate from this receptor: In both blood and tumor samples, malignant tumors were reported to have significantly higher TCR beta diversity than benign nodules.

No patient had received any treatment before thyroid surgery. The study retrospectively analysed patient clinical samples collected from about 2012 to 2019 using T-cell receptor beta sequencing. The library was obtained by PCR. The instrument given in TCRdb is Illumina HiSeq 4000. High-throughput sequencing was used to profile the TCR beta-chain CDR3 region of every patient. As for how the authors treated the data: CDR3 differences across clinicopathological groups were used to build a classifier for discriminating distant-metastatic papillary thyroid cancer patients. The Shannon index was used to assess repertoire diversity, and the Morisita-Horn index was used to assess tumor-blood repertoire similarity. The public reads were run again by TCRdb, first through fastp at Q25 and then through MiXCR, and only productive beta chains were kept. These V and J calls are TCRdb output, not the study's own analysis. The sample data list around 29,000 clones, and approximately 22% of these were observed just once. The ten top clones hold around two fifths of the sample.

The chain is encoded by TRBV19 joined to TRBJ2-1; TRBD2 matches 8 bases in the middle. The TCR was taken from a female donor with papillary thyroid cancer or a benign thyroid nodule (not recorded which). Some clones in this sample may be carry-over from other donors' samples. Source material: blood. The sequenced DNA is TGTGCCAGTAGTTCTATCGGGGGGGCTGAGCAGTTCTTC. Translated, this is CASSSIGGAEQFF.